This TCR beta chain was identified during a study of T-cell reconstitution after alpha-beta-depleted transplantation in children. Study findings and constraints: One year after transplant, T-cell counts and diversity came mostly from newly produced T cells. After transplant, at about two months, alpha-beta T cells were reportedly derived from several hundred expanded graft clones. In some patients, recipient T cells and intrathymic progenitors surviving conditioning explained high day-60 diversity.

TCRbeta library preparation incorporated unique molecular identifiers. TCRdb reanalysed the PCR reads using MiXCR and keeps one entry per CDR3 protein. The table shows about 260,000 distinct CDR3 sequences, with around 7.5% occurring only once. In its sample, this clonotype was seen many times. Antigen specificity is unknown. Trimming removed 5 bases from V and 1 base from J; junction bases left unmatched: 4. Per the germline V gene, CDR1 is SEHNR and CDR2 is FQNEAQ (reference sequence). The CDR3 length is 14 residues. Sequencing used PBMCs, mostly from graft donor cells, obtained 180 days after TCRalphabeta/CD19-depleted stem cell transplant. The clonotype comes from a male patient aged 10 to 17 who had a stem cell transplant for acute lymphoblastic leukemia, so the T cells may come from the graft donor. The chain is built from TRBV7-9 and TRBJ1-1; 7 nucleotides align to TRBD1. CDR3: CASSQGTANTEAFF. In DNA form, the CDR3 reads TGTGCCAGCAGCCAGGGGACAGCGAACACTGAAGCTTTCTTT.